Following are 30 T cell receptor beta chains from one sample sequenced in a study of shared T cell receptors in the human thymus. Produced via immunoSEQ multiplex PCR; TCRdb's table is partial and in-frame only. Of roughly 410,000 clones listed, about 95% are singletons. Sequencing was performed on thymocytes. The receptors derive from a human donor.

The V gene is TRBV13, the J gene TRBJ2-7; the D gene is possibly TRBD1 (6 bases). Germline-derived CDR1 and CDR2 are PRHDT and FYEKMQ (reference sequence). The CDR3 totals 16 residues. Trimming pared 2 bases from V and 1 base from J, leaving 15 bases between. In DNA, the CDR3 is TGTGCCAGCAGCTTAAAGTTGGGGGCCGAATCCTACGAGCAGTACTTC. Its protein is CASSLKLGAESYEQYF.

This chain uses TRBV4-3 with TRBJ1-3, with D unresolved. Trimming removed 1 base at V and 1 base at J, with 5 bases between. The CDR3 runs to 14 residues. CDR1 is LGHNA and CDR2 is YSLEER in the germline V gene. The CDR3 reads CASSQAKSGNTIYF. CDR3 nucleotides: TGCGCCAGCAGCCAAGCAAAGTCTGGAAACACCATATATTTT.

This clone was seen just once. V is TRBV4-1 and J is TRBJ2-7; 11 bases map to TRBD2. Unmatched junction bases numbered 2, after V lost 4 bases and J lost 3 bases. This CDR3 region has 14 residues. Germline V gene lookup returns CDR1 MGHRA and CDR2 YSYEKL. The CDR3 DNA is TGCGCCAGCAGCCTAACTAGCGGGGGCTACGAGCAGTACTTC. This sequence encodes CASSLTSGGYEQYF.

The chain employs TRBV27 and TRBJ2-5; D is unresolved. Germline-derived CDR1 and CDR2 are MNHEY and SMNVEV (reference sequence). This CDR3 comprises 13 residues. Deletions cut 3 bases from V and 1 base from J, with 6 bases between. CDR3 DNA sequence: TGTGCCAGCAGTTTGGGGATCCAAGAGACCCAGTACTTC. This codes for CASSLGIQETQYF.

The rearrangement uses TRBV14 and TRBJ2-3; D may be TRBD1 or TRBD2 (5 bases each). Trimming removed 1 base from V and 5 bases from J, with 16 bases in between. Per germline, CDR1 SGHDN and CDR2 FVKESK. The CDR3 extends over 16 amino acids. The CDR3 protein is CASSQARGSGGDTQYF. CDR3 bases: TGTGCCAGCAGCCAAGCGCGAGGGAGTGGGGGAGATACGCAGTATTTT.

CDR3 bases: TGTGCCAGCAGCTGGCAGGGGAGGAACGAGCAGTACTTC. Protein: CASSWQGRNEQYF. The J gene is TRBJ2-7, the V gene TRBV27; possibly TRBD1 or TRBD2 for D (6 bases each). Germline-derived CDR1 and CDR2 are MNHEY and SMNVEV (reference sequence). The CDR3 has 13 amino acids. V lost 6 bases and J lost 5, with 14 bases in between.

This clone has a single count. The rearrangement uses TRBV5-1 and TRBJ2-7; 11 positions match TRBD2. The CDR3 loop spans 17 amino acids. CDR1 SGHRS and CDR2 YFSETQ come from the germline V gene. The V segment lost 5 bases and the J segment 0 bases; nucleotides outside the gene matches: 10. The CDR3 sequence is CASRGALAGGRSYEQYF. Written as DNA, the CDR3 is TGCGCCAGCAGGGGGGCGCTAGCGGGAGGCCGCTCCTACGAGCAGTACTTC.

The rearrangement joins TRBV18 to TRBJ2-3, with TRBD2 matching over 9 bases. The CDR3 runs 15 residues. J lost 3 bases, V lost 6 bases, and 7 bases had no gene match. Per germline, CDR1 KGHSH and CDR2 LQKENI. CDR3 DNA sequence: TGTGCCAGCTCCCCCGGGACTAGCTGTACAGATACGCAGTATTTT. Translation gives CASSPGTSCTDTQYF.

This chain links TRBV6-4 with TRBJ1-2; D remains ambiguous. Trimming took 2 bases from V and 3 from J, leaving 7 bases between them. The CDR3 runs to 13 residues. The germline CDR1 and CDR2 sequences are MRHNA and SNTAGT. The CDR3: CASSDGSHYGYTF. CDR3 nucleotides: TGTGCCAGCAGTGACGGTTCCCACTATGGCTACACCTTC.

The genes are TRBV30 and TRBJ1-1, with D possibly being TRBD1 (6 bases). Deletions cut 0 bases from V and 3 bases from J, with 11 bases between. This CDR3 is 14 amino acids long. Germline V gene sequence: CDR1 GTSNPN, CDR2 SVGIG (reference sequence). The CDR3 loop is CAWSVHRVDTEAFF. CDR3 nucleotides: TGTGCCTGGAGTGTCCACAGGGTAGACACTGAAGCTTTCTTT. Full variable domain (remainder filled in from reference TRBV30 and TRBJ1-1): SQTIHQWPATLVQPVGSPLSLECTVEGTSNPNLYWYRQAAGRGLQLLFYSVGIGQISSEVPQNLSASRPQDRQFILSSKKLLLSDSGFYLCAWSVHRVDTEAFFGQGTRLTVV.

The chain couples TRBV5-1 to TRBJ2-6, with no clear D. From germline, CDR1 is SGHRS and CDR2 YFSETQ. The CDR3 totals 17 residues. Trimming removed 5 bases at V and 0 bases at J, with 15 bases between. The DNA of the CDR3 is TGCGCCAGCAGGTCTGGCAAGCAATCCTCTGGGGCCAACGTCCTGACTTTC. It codes for CASRSGKQSSGANVLTF.

The V and J genes are TRBV4-1 and TRBJ2-2; D is uncertain. The germline V gene encodes CDR1 MGHRA and CDR2 YSYEKL. The CDR3 loop spans 15 amino acids. V was clipped by 0 bases and J by 6 bases, with 11 bases between them. CDR3 sequence reads: CASSQEKPRPGELFF. In DNA, the CDR3 is TGCGCCAGCAGCCAAGAAAAGCCCCGACCCGGGGAGCTGTTTTTT.

This clone was observed a single time. The chain couples TRBV14 to TRBJ2-7; the D gene is possibly TRBD1 (7 bases). The CDR3 loop spans 18 amino acids. V dropped 0 bases and J dropped 6 bases, with 24 bases sitting between them. CDR1 and CDR2 from the germline V gene are SGHDN and FVKESK. The CDR3 DNA is TGTGCCAGCAGCCAAGAATACCCGTGGGCGGGACAGTCATTCGAGCAGTACTTC. Amino acid sequence: CASSQEYPWAGQSFEQYF. Variable domain in full (rest from reference TRBV14 and TRBJ2-7): EAGVTQFPSHSVIEKGQTVTLRCDPISGHDNLYWYRRVMGKEIKFLLHFVKESKQDESGMPNNRFLAERTGGTYSTLKVQPAELEDSGVYFCASSQEYPWAGQSFEQYFGPGTRLTVT.

The chain has TRBV15 and TRBJ1-1; D remains unclear. The CDR3 covers 15 residues. Trimming took 1 base from V and 3 from J, leaving 12 bases between them. Germline lookup yields CDR1 LNHNV and CDR2 YYDKDF (reference sequence). The CDR3 spells CATSRAPGGDTEAFF. For the CDR3, the DNA is TGTGCCACCAGCAGAGCCCCCGGTGGAGACACTGAAGCTTTCTTT.

The V and J genes are TRBV15 and TRBJ2-6, with 7 bases aligning to TRBD2. This CDR3 spans 24 amino acids. The V and J ends lost 0 bases and 0 bases, in that order; junction bases with no gene match: 23. From germline, CDR1 is LNHNV and CDR2 YYDKDF (reference sequence). Here the CDR3 DNA reads TGTGCCACCAGCAGAGATCATGGCCCTTCGGGGAGGGGAGCGAACAACTCTGGGGCCAACGTCCTGACTTTC. It specifies CATSRDHGPSGRGANNSGANVLTF.

The chain recombines TRBV5-1 with TRBJ2-1; 10 bases are a match to TRBD2. V lost 7 bases and J lost 7; bases outside the gene matches: 14. This CDR3 has 16 amino acids. Per the germline V gene, CDR1 is SGHRS and CDR2 is YFSETQ. CDR3 nucleotides: TGCGCCAGCGAGGCTGCTCCGGGACTAGCGAGGAATGAGCAGTTCTTC. This sequence encodes CASEAAPGLARNEQFF.

A note on this clone: This sample includes further DNA sequences coding for the same CDR3. The chain couples TRBV27 to TRBJ1-5, with a possible D match to TRBD1 (6 bases). V was trimmed by 2 bases and J by 7 bases, leaving 9 bases between them. The germline V gene has CDR1 MNHEY and CDR2 SMNVEV (reference sequence). CDR3 size: 13 residues. The CDR3 DNA follows: TGTGCCAGCAGTTTAAAGGGGGACCAGCCCCAGCATTTT. It codes for CASSLKGDQPQHF.

The chain links TRBV27 to TRBJ2-7; 8 nucleotides line up with TRBD2. Germline values: CDR1 MNHEY, CDR2 SMNVEV (reference sequence). V was pared by 0 bases and J by 6 bases, with 10 bases of the junction left unmatched. This CDR3 comprises 16 residues. CDR3 DNA: TGTGCCAGCAGTTTATCGGCGGGGCGGGAGGTAGGCGAGCAGTACTTC. Its protein product is CASSLSAGREVGEQYF.

The V call is TRBV9, the J call TRBJ2-1, with 12 bases aligning to TRBD2. The CDR3 runs to 22 residues. Germline trimming cut 4 bases from V and 0 bases from J; bases unmatched to any gene: 20. Germline V gives CDR1 SGDLS, CDR2 YYNGEE. In DNA form, the CDR3 reads TGTGCCAGCAGCACCCACCCACCCGGGACTAGCGGGCCTACGAGCTCCTACAATGAGCAGTTCTTC. This sequence encodes CASSTHPPGTSGPTSSYNEQFF.

The chain has TRBV28 and TRBJ2-7; 7 nucleotides agree with TRBD1. The V and J ends lost 6 bases and 4 bases, in that order; junction bases with no gene match: 9. The CDR3 totals 14 residues. Germline CDR1 is MDHEN and CDR2 is SYDVKM. The CDR3 coding sequence is TGTGCCAGCAGCCCTTACAGGGGATCGTACGAGCAGTACTTC. This gives the protein CASSPYRGSYEQYF. The full variable domain, rest sourced from reference TRBV28 and TRBJ2-7, is DVKVTQSSRYLVKRTGEKVFLECVQDMDHENMFWYRQDPGLGLRLIYFSYDVKMKEKGDIPEGYSVSREKKERFSLILESASTNQTSMYLCASSPYRGSYEQYFGPGTRLTVT.

This chain connects TRBV4-1 to TRBJ2-6, with TRBD1 identical over 8 bases. After removal of 2 bases from V and 0 bases from J, the junction contained 6 bases not matched to a gene. The CDR3 is made up of 18 amino acids. CDR1 MGHRA and CDR2 YSYEKL come from the germline V gene. The CDR3 sequence: CASSQRSTGGSGANVLTF. The CDR3 DNA reads TGCGCCAGCAGCCAAAGAAGTACAGGGGGCTCTGGGGCCAACGTCCTGACTTTC.

The rearrangement joins TRBV7-2 to TRBJ2-7; weak D call: TRBD1 (5 bases). The CDR3 is 14 residues long. The V end was cut by 2 bases, the J end by 5 bases, with 13 bases between. Germline V lookup: CDR1 SGHTA, CDR2 FQGNSA. The chain's CDR3 is CASSLSSVGDEQYF. DNA of the CDR3: TGTGCCAGCAGCTTATCGTCCGTAGGGGACGAGCAGTACTTC.

The chain is built from TRBV9 and TRBJ2-3; D perhaps matches TRBD1 (7 bases). This CDR3 is 15 amino acids long. Germline V gene sequence: CDR1 SGDLS, CDR2 YYNGEE. With 4 bases removed from V and 5 bases from J, the gap between germline ends came to 17 bases. This chain's CDR3 is CASSPRGTEEDTQYF. The CDR3 region has the DNA TGTGCCAGCAGCCCCCGGGGGACAGAAGAAGATACGCAGTATTTT.

The genes are TRBV28 and TRBJ1-2; possible D gene TRBD1, 5 bases. The CDR3 runs 15 residues. CDR1 and CDR2 (germline): MDHEN, SYDVKM. V lost 3 bases to trimming and J lost 7 bases, with 18 bases between them. CDR3 region: CASSFTRTLGGGYTF. CDR3 bases: TGTGCCAGCAGTTTTACCCGGACGCTTGGGGGTGGCTACACCTTC.

This chain connects TRBV30 to TRBJ2-7, with unresolved D. Trimming cost V 6 bases and J 2 bases, with 11 bases left between them. The germline gives CDR1 GTSNPN, CDR2 SVGIG (reference sequence). The CDR3 length is 12 residues. CDR3: CACQLLTYEQYF. DNA of the CDR3: TGTGCCTGTCAGCTCTTAACCTACGAGCAGTACTTC.

V and J are TRBV29-1 and TRBJ1-1, with D tentatively TRBD1 (5 bases). Per the germline V gene, CDR1 is SQVTM and CDR2 is ANQGSEA. CDR3 length equals 14 residues. Trimming took off 7 bases at V and 6 bases at J, with 21 bases between the two ends. The CDR3 reads CSAKSQGQPSEAFF. In DNA form, the CDR3 reads TGCAGCGCTAAATCCCAGGGCCAGCCGTCTGAAGCTTTCTTT.

The chain employs TRBV27 and TRBJ2-2; no reliable D call. The V and J ends lost 2 bases and 7 bases respectively, with 20 bases between them. Germline CDR1 is MNHEY and CDR2 is SMNVEV (reference sequence). The CDR3 runs to 17 residues. The CDR3 sequence is CASSLVPPTLGGGELFF. The CDR3 DNA is TGTGCCAGCAGTTTAGTACCCCCGACCCTGGGTGGCGGGGAGCTGTTTTTT.

The chain links TRBV10-1 to TRBJ2-1; 8 nucleotides match TRBD1. J lost 2 bases, V lost 3 bases, and 6 bases had no gene match. Germline V gives CDR1 WNHNN, CDR2 SYGVQD (reference sequence). The CDR3 is 16 amino acids. The CDR3 sequence is CASSEVIRGPYNEQFF. The CDR3 DNA reads TGCGCCAGCAGTGAAGTGATCAGGGGGCCCTACAATGAGCAGTTCTTC.

The rearrangement uses TRBV4-1 and TRBJ2-1, with 11 bases lining up with TRBD2. The CDR3 is 16 residues long. From germline, CDR1 is MGHRA and CDR2 YSYEKL. Losses at the gene ends were 4 bases for V and 8 bases for J; bases not matched to a gene: 10. CDR3 sequence: CASSLFLAGGAYEQFF. CDR3 in DNA: TGCGCCAGCAGCCTTTTCCTAGCGGGAGGCGCCTATGAGCAGTTCTTC.

This chain connects TRBV28 to TRBJ1-4; 7 nucleotides match TRBD1. Losses at the gene ends were 1 base for V and 1 base for J; bases not matched to a gene: 9. Germline V CDR1 and CDR2: MDHEN, SYDVKM. CDR3 length: 18 amino acids. In nucleotides, the CDR3 is TGTGCCAGCAGTTTATATACAGACAGGGATGGAACTAATGAAAAACTGTTTTTT. This codes for CASSLYTDRDGTNEKLFF.